Below, 8 T cell receptor beta chains from the same sample are listed, as sequenced in a study of PD-1 blockade in classical Hodgkin lymphoma. Autologous stem cell transplantation was followed by relapse in every patient, and brentuximab vedotin exposure varied. Profiled with immunoSEQ multiplex PCR; TCRdb holds only in-frame clones, not every one. The data hold 100,000 or so clones, with 75% to 90% observed a single time. The sequencing here drew on peripheral blood mononuclear cells (PBMCs), taken before the second cycle of nivolumab. Receptor source: a human donor with classical Hodgkin lymphoma.

The V gene is TRBV9, the J gene TRBJ2-5, with D uncertain. Germline lookup yields CDR1 SGDLS and CDR2 YYNGEE. The CDR3 is made up of 15 amino acids. With 4 bases removed from V and 4 bases from J, the gap between germline ends came to 17 bases. The CDR3 nucleotides read TGTGCCAGCAGCAACTACAAGGCGTCGGGAGAGACCCAGTACTTC. The encoded protein is CASSNYKASGETQYF.

The chain joins TRBV29-1 to TRBJ2-3; TRBD2 matches 7 bases. Germline V gene sequence: CDR1 SQVTM, CDR2 ANQGSEA. After removal of 3 bases from V and 0 bases from J, the junction contained 9 bases not matched to a gene. The CDR3 covers 16 residues. The CDR3 sequence is CSVDGLSGDSTDTQYF. DNA for the CDR3: TGCAGCGTTGATGGACTAAGCGGGGATAGCACAGATACGCAGTATTTT.

V and J are TRBV29-1 and TRBJ2-7, with D perhaps matching TRBD1 or TRBD2 (5 bases each). V was shortened by 6 bases and J by 4 bases, with 10 bases between the two germline ends. CDR1 is SQVTM and CDR2 is ANQGSEA in the germline V gene. The CDR3 totals 11 residues. Here the CDR3 reads CSVGTTYEQYF. The DNA for the CDR3 is TGCAGCGTGGGGACCACTTACGAGCAGTACTTC.

The CDR3 protein is CASSRPGSSGANVLTF. Here the CDR3 DNA reads TGTGCCAGCAGCCGTCCGGGGAGCTCTGGGGCCAACGTCCTGACTTTC. V gene TRBV11-2 combines with J gene TRBJ2-6, with a weak D call TRBD2 (5 bases). This CDR3 spans 16 amino acids. Per germline, CDR1 SGHAT and CDR2 FQNNGV. V was cut by 5 bases and J by 0 bases, with 11 bases left in between.

V and J are TRBV6-1 and TRBJ2-5, with D perhaps TRBD1 or TRBD2 (5 bases each). CDR3 length: 16 amino acids. CDR1 and CDR2 (germline): MNHNS, SASEGT. V was clipped by 0 bases and J by 0 bases, with 11 bases between them. The CDR3 loop reads CASSEARGEYQETQYF. The CDR3 DNA is TGTGCCAGCAGTGAAGCGAGAGGGGAGTACCAAGAGACCCAGTACTTC.

The chain links TRBV29-1 to TRBJ1-2; D uncertain. CDR1 is SQVTM, CDR2 ANQGSEA, per germline. The V end was cut by 2 bases, the J end by 5 bases, with 9 bases between. This CDR3 has 12 amino acids. CDR3 in DNA: TGCAGCGTTGAATCTCGGCAATATGGCTACACCTTC. Translating gives CSVESRQYGYTF.

The CDR3 spells CASSDGVGELFF. The CDR3 nucleotides read TGTGCCAGCAGTGACGGGGTCGGGGAGCTGTTTTTT. V and J are TRBV6-1 and TRBJ2-2, with a tentative D call TRBD2 (5 bases). There are 12 residues in the CDR3. The germline V and J ends were trimmed by 3 bases and 7 bases, with 6 bases remaining between them. The germline V gene encodes CDR1 MNHNS and CDR2 SASEGT.

The rearrangement joins TRBV2 to TRBJ2-7; possible D gene TRBD1, 6 bases. V was cut by 8 bases and J by 3 bases, with 20 bases left in between. Germline lookup yields CDR1 SNHLY and CDR2 FYNNEI. CDR3 length: 15 amino acids. CDR3 DNA sequence: TGTGCCAGCCTCAACCTCGACAGGTACCTCTACGAGCAGTACTTC. It yields the protein CASLNLDRYLYEQYF.